In its sample, the clone carrying this T cell receptor (beta chain) was seen many times. As yet, its antigen is unknown. Via MiXCR, TCRdb re-called the reads, giving one row per CDR3 protein. Found here are fewer than 550,000 distinct CDR3 sequences, 15% to 20% of them singletons; the top ten hold roughly a quarter. This entry comes from a study of T cell repertoires in cytomegalovirus infection. Overall study: The public TCR beta signatures pointed to both CMV infection and matching HLA type.

V lost 8 bases and J 2 bases, leaving 15 bases between the germline ends. CDR1 is MNHNS and CDR2 is SASEGT in the germline V gene. This CDR3 spans 14 amino acids. Findings and caveats of the study: Cumulative frequency (of public TCR beta family members) identified carriers of CMV plus the relevant HLA. Ex vivo responses were dominated by HLA-C-restricted CMV-specific TCR beta clonotypes.

The clonotype comes from a human donor in good health (CMV status not recorded). Some clones in this sample may be carry-over from other donors' samples. This sequence joins TRBV6-1 and TRBJ2-5, with a possible D match to TRBD2 (6 bases). The sample comprised CD8+ T cells from PBMCs. The CDR3 DNA reads as TGTGCCAGCGGGGGGATTCAAAAACAAGAGACCCAGTACTTC. This translates into CASGGIQKQETQYF.